This T cell receptor beta chain derives from a study of blood T cell repertoires in COVID-19. Overall study context: Acute and convalescent COVID-19 samples came from the United States, Italy and Spain.

TCRdb's table, derived via immunoSEQ multiplex PCR, lists solely in-frame clones and lacks some. Among about 73,000 clones, about 80% were seen once, and the ten largest hold around 27%. The material sequenced was peripheral blood. The clonotype was recovered from a human donor in a cohort sampled during active COVID-19.

This chain's CDR3 is CASSDLPWGDHYYNEQFF. The CDR3 nucleotides are TGTGCCAGCAGTGACCTCCCCTGGGGGGATCACTACTACAATGAGCAGTTCTTC. The chain has TRBV6-4 and TRBJ2-1; the D gene is possibly TRBD2 (6 bases). The V gene's germline CDR1 is MRHNA and CDR2 SNTAGT. This CDR3 comprises 18 residues. V gave up 2 bases and J gave up 3 bases, with 20 bases separating them.